The next 23 T cell receptor beta chains were all read from a single sample in a study of T cells in Graves' hyperthyroidism and ophthalmopathy (dated by TCRdb to the late 2010s). The receptor library was made with multiplex PCR. These reads were obtained on an Illumina HiSeq 2000. The TCR beta CDR3 regions were amplified from the RNA transcripts. For the first round of RT-PCR on the TCR CDR3, the HTBI primer set was used together with the Qiagen OneStep RT-PCR kit. TCRdb passed the public sequencing reads through fastp at Q25 and MiXCR, retaining productive beta sequences. All rows with the same CDR3 protein become a single entry with the most common DNA and genes. Counted in this sample were a few hundred thousand distinct CDR3 sequences; roughly 25% of them appeared once. The ten most abundant clones make up roughly 80% of the sample. Sequenced: blood. Receptor source: a middle-aged man with Graves' hyperthyroidism.

This clonotype was detected a few times. This chain joins TRBV10-3 and TRBJ2-1, with D unclear. The CDR3 runs to 12 residues. The V end lost 6 bases, the J end lost 9 bases, and 12 bases lay between the germline ends. Germline V gives CDR1 ENHRY, CDR2 SYGVKD. The CDR3 DNA follows: TGTGCCATCAGCCCTGGGAAGGGTGAGCAGTTCTTC. Its translation: CAISPGKGEQFF.

The table lists this clonotype with a few counts. The chain recombines TRBV4-2 with TRBJ2-7; 7 bases agree with TRBD2. Germline values: CDR1 LGHNA, CDR2 YNFKEQ. V lost 2 bases, J lost 5 bases, and 3 bases stayed unmatched. The CDR3 covers 13 residues. CDR3 in amino acids: CASSQREGDEQYF. The CDR3 coding sequence is TGTGCCAGCAGCCAAAGGGAGGGAGACGAGCAGTACTTC.

J is TRBJ2-7 and V is TRBV20-1; 8 bases map to TRBD2. This CDR3 region has 15 residues. CDR1 is DFQATT, CDR2 SNEGSKA, per germline (reference sequence). V shed 0 bases and J 2 bases; nucleotides not matched to a gene: 6. CDR3 residues: CSARDAAGGTYEQYF. The CDR3 region has the DNA TGCAGTGCTAGAGATGCGGCGGGGGGAACCTACGAGCAGTACTTC.

This chain links TRBV7-8 with TRBJ2-1, with a weak D call TRBD2 (6 bases). The CDR3 covers 15 residues. V lost 10 bases to trimming and J lost 0 bases, with 16 bases between them. Looked up from germline, CDR1 is SGHVS and CDR2 is FQNEAQ. In nucleotides, the CDR3 is TGTGCCACGTTCTACCGGGGGAGCTCCTACAATGAGCAGTTCTTC. It yields the protein CATFYRGSSYNEQFF.

The chain is built from TRBV20-1 and TRBJ2-1; 10 bases fit TRBD1. The V gene's germline CDR1 is DFQATT and CDR2 SNEGSKA (reference sequence). CDR3 length: 15 residues. Unmatched junction bases numbered 3, after V lost 0 bases and J lost 4 bases. CDR3 sequence: CSARDLGQGYNEQFF. The DNA of the CDR3 is TGCAGTGCTAGAGATTTGGGACAGGGGTACAATGAGCAGTTCTTC.

This clonotype appeared a few times. The rearrangement uses TRBV7-9 and TRBJ2-5; 7 nucleotides agree with TRBD2. V dropped 3 bases and J dropped 1; count of bases not matched to a gene: 5. The germline CDR1 and CDR2 sequences are SEHNR and FQNEAQ (reference sequence). The length of the CDR3 is 15 residues. CDR3 sequence: CASSFLGGSQETQYF. DNA for the CDR3: TGTGCCAGCAGCTTTCTCGGCGGGAGCCAAGAGACCCAGTACTTC.

This clonotype was counted between two and nine times. V is TRBV20-1 and J is TRBJ2-7; D tentatively fits TRBD1 or TRBD2 (5 bases each). The V end was cut by 0 bases, the J end by 6 bases, with 15 bases between. This CDR3 contains 14 residues. Looked up from germline, CDR1 is DFQATT and CDR2 is SNEGSKA (reference sequence). CDR3 in amino acids: CSARDGTKGSEQYF. DNA of the CDR3: TGCAGTGCTAGAGATGGGACCAAAGGGTCCGAGCAGTACTTC.

The chain employs TRBV6-1 and TRBJ2-5; D perhaps matches TRBD2 (6 bases). V was cut by 8 bases and J by 7 bases, with 14 bases left in between. Germline values: CDR1 MNHNS, CDR2 SASEGT. The CDR3 covers 12 residues. The CDR3 reads CASGSGEATQYF. In DNA form, the CDR3 reads TGTGCCAGCGGGTCGGGGGAAGCGACCCAGTACTTC.

The chain carries TRBV18 and TRBJ2-2; D perhaps matches TRBD2 (5 bases). Germline loops: CDR1 KGHSH, CDR2 LQKENI. There are 14 residues in the CDR3. Trimming cost V 0 bases and J 6 bases, with 8 bases left between them. CDR3 coding DNA: TGTGCCAGCTCACCACCGTGGGGAGCCGGGGAGCTGTTTTTT. Its translation: CASSPPWGAGELFF.

This clonotype was found a few times. The chain couples TRBV4-2 to TRBJ2-2; the match to TRBD1 covers 7 bases. CDR3 length: 17 residues. The J segment lost 2 bases and the V segment lost 1 base, leaving 7 bases of the junction unmatched. Germline CDR1 is LGHNA and CDR2 is YNFKEQ. The CDR3 reads CASSQARQGLNTGELFF. The CDR3 nucleotides are TGTGCCAGCAGCCAAGCAAGACAGGGCTTAAACACCGGGGAGCTGTTTTTT.

This clonotype appeared a few times. The rearrangement uses TRBV6-1 and TRBJ2-5, with 14 bases fitting TRBD2. After removal of 5 bases from V and 3 bases from J, the junction contained 5 bases not matched to a gene. Germline values: CDR1 MNHNS, CDR2 SASEGT. CDR3 length: 16 amino acids. The CDR3 nucleotides are TGTGCCAGCAGTTGGGGGGGACTAGCGGGAGAAGAGACCCAGTACTTC. This sequence encodes CASSWGGLAGEETQYF.

The chain recombines TRBV3-1 with TRBJ1-1; weak D call: TRBD1 (6 bases). V lost 6 bases to trimming and J lost 6 bases, with 14 bases between them. Germline-derived CDR1 and CDR2 are LGHDT and YNNKEL (reference sequence). The CDR3 is 13 amino acids. CDR3 amino acids: CASSVQGRAEAFF. The CDR3 DNA is TGTGCCAGCAGTGTACAGGGTAGGGCTGAAGCTTTCTTT.

Only a few counts were recorded for this clonotype. The V call is TRBV19, the J call TRBJ2-7; no reliable D call. The germline gives CDR1 LNHDA, CDR2 SQIVND (reference sequence). This CDR3 is 14 amino acids long. V shed 3 bases and J shed 1 base, with 10 bases lying between them. CDR3 loop: CASSILVNSYEQYF. CDR3 coding DNA: TGTGCCAGTAGTATCTTGGTCAATTCCTACGAGCAGTACTTC.

This clonotype was counted many times. The chain recombines TRBV2 with TRBJ2-1; perhaps TRBD2 as D (5 bases). V gave up 6 bases and J gave up 9 bases, with 15 bases separating them. Germline V gene data show CDR1 as SNHLY and CDR2 as FYNNEI. The CDR3 sequence is 13 residues long. The DNA of the CDR3 is TGTGCCAGCAGATTTAGAGCTGAGGGTGAGCAGTTCTTC. Translation: CASRFRAEGEQFF. The full variable domain, completed using reference TRBV2 and TRBJ2-1, is EPEVTQTPSHQVTQMGQEVILRCVPISNHLYFYWYRQILGQKVEFLVSFYNNEISEKSEIFDDQFSVERPDGSNFTLKIRSTKLEDSAMYFCASRFRAEGEQFFGPGTRLTVL.

This clonotype has only a few counts. The chain joins TRBV24-1 to TRBJ2-1; a possible D gene is TRBD1 (5 bases). The length of the CDR3 is 13 residues. The V end was cut by 2 bases, the J end by 6 bases, with 7 bases between. Germline lookup yields CDR1 KGHDR and CDR2 SFDVKD. The CDR3 sequence is CATSDSGFNEQFF. The CDR3 DNA sequence: TGTGCCACCAGTGATTCAGGGTTCAATGAGCAGTTCTTC.

The chain carries TRBV12-3 or TRBV12-4 and TRBJ1-5, with a weak D call TRBD1 (6 bases). Trimming stripped 5 bases from V and 0 bases from J, with 8 bases between. This CDR3 has 14 amino acids. The CDR3 spells CASSTTGSNQPQHF. CDR3 DNA sequence: TGTGCCAGCAGTACGACAGGTAGCAATCAGCCCCAGCATTTT.

This clonotype showed up just a few times. The gene calls are TRBV5-1 and TRBJ2-7, with D perhaps being TRBD1 or TRBD2 (5 bases each). The CDR3 is made up of 15 amino acids. With 0 bases removed from V and 2 bases from J, the gap between germline ends came to 12 bases. The germline CDR1 and CDR2 sequences are SGHRS and YFSETQ. In DNA form, the CDR3 reads TGCGCCAGCAGCTTGGGTGCAGGGAGAACCTACGAGCAGTACTTC. Translating gives CASSLGAGRTYEQYF.

The chain is built from TRBV5-6 and TRBJ2-2, with no clear D. Per the germline V gene, CDR1 is SGHDT and CDR2 is YYEEEE. V gave up 1 base and J gave up 4 bases, with 8 bases separating them. The CDR3 extends over 14 amino acids. The DNA for the CDR3 is TGTGCCAGCAGCTTGAAGACTGCCACCGGGGAGCTGTTTTTT. Encoded protein: CASSLKTATGELFF. The full variable domain, its missing parts supplied by reference TRBV5-6 and TRBJ2-2, is DAGVTQSPTHLIKTRGQQVTLRCSPKSGHDTVSWYQQALGQGPQFIFQYYEEEERQRGNFPDRFSGHQFPNYSSELNVNALLLGDSALYLCASSLKTATGELFFGEGSRLTVL.

Many counts were recorded for this clonotype. V is TRBV24-1 and J is TRBJ2-1; D possibly corresponds to TRBD1 (6 bases). CDR1 is KGHDR and CDR2 is SFDVKD in the germline V gene. With 5 bases removed from V and 5 bases from J, the gap between germline ends came to 18 bases. This CDR3 has 16 amino acids. The CDR3 protein is CATSAPRYRAHNEQFF. The CDR3 bases are TGTGCCACCAGTGCCCCACGGTACAGGGCACACAATGAGCAGTTCTTC.

This clonotype was observed many times. Sequence at one end of the junction differs from germline and may be a read error. This chain uses TRBV3-1 with TRBJ2-1; D ambiguous. In germline, CDR1 is LGHDT, CDR2 YNNKEL (reference sequence). CDR3 length: 14 amino acids. The CDR3 DNA reads TGTGCCAGCAGCCAAGATCCCGGGTACAGTGAGCAGTTCTTC. This gives the protein CASSQDPGYSEQFF.

This chain joins TRBV6-2 or TRBV6-3 and TRBJ2-3, with 8 bases lining up with TRBD2. CDR1 MNHEY and CDR2 SVGEGT come from the germline V gene. V was pared by 6 bases and J by 4 bases, with 9 bases of the junction left unmatched. The CDR3 length is 15 residues. The CDR3, as DNA: TGTGCCAGCAGAAAAAGCGGGAGATTGGCAGATACGCAGTATTTT. As protein: CASRKSGRLADTQYF.

This clonotype appeared many times. The chain uses TRBV29-1 and TRBJ2-5; D perhaps matches TRBD1 (6 bases). Germline V lookup: CDR1 SQVTM, CDR2 ANQGSEA. This CDR3 has 14 residues. V lost 3 bases and J 2 bases, leaving 13 bases between the germline ends. The CDR3 loop is CSVEAGVMQETQYF. The CDR3 DNA sequence: TGCAGCGTTGAGGCAGGGGTTATGCAAGAGACCCAGTACTTC.

This clonotype came up a few times. The chain has TRBV20-1 and TRBJ2-5; 9 nucleotides agree with TRBD2. V lost 4 bases to trimming and J lost 4 bases; unmatched junction nucleotides: 10. Germline assignment: CDR1 DFQATT and CDR2 SNEGSKA (reference sequence). This CDR3 is 15 amino acids long. The CDR3 nucleotides read TGCAGTGCTATCCGGAGTAGCGGGAGAAGAGAGACCCAGTACTTC. Translated, it gives CSAIRSSGRRETQYF.